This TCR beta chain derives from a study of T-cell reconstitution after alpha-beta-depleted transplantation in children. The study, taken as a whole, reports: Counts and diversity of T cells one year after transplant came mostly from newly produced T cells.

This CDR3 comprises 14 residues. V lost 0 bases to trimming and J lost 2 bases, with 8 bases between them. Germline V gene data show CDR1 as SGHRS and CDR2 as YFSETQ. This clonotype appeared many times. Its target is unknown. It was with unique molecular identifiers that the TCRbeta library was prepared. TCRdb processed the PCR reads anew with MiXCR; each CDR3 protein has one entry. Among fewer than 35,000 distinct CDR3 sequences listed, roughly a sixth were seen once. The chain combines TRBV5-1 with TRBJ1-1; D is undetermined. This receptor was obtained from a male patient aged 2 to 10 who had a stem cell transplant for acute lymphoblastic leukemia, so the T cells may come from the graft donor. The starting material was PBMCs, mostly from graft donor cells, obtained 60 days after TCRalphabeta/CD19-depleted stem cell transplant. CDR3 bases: TGCGCCAGCAGCTTGGCGGCAGACAACACTGAAGCTTTCTTT. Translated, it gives CASSLAADNTEAFF.